A single sample gave rise to the 27 T cell receptor beta chains below, sequenced in a study of blood T cell repertoires in COVID-19. Data came from immunoSEQ multiplex PCR; TCRdb stores just in-frame clones and leaves some out. The table has roughly 100,000 clones, about 89% seen once; the top ten hold around 1.8%. Sequenced: peripheral blood. The source is a human donor with active COVID-19. The donor label of this sample is uncertain.

The chain couples TRBV28 to TRBJ1-6, with 8 bases aligning to TRBD1. The germline CDR1 and CDR2 sequences are MDHEN and SYDVKM. The V gene end was trimmed by 6 bases and the J gene end by 6 bases; junction bases not matched to a gene: 7. The CDR3 has 15 amino acids. CDR3: CASSPRTGSNSPLHF. The CDR3 region has the DNA TGTGCCAGCAGCCCGAGGACAGGGTCTAATTCACCCCTCCACTTT.

The rearrangement links TRBV19 to TRBJ1-6; possible D gene TRBD1, 5 bases. Germline CDR1 reads LNHDA; CDR2 reads SQIVND (reference sequence). CDR3 length equals 15 residues. Trimming removed 1 base at V and 4 bases at J, with 8 bases between. CDR3 region: CASSIGRGYNSPLHF. Written as DNA, the CDR3 is TGTGCCAGTAGTATAGGTCGGGGGTATAATTCACCCCTCCACTTT.

This chain connects TRBV24-1 to TRBJ2-1, with TRBD2 matching 14 bases. Germline V gene sequence: CDR1 KGHDR, CDR2 SFDVKD. Germline trimming cut 4 bases from V and 0 bases from J; bases unmatched to any gene: 10. The CDR3 is 20 residues long. For the CDR3, the DNA is TGTGCCACCAGTGACCCCAGGACTAGCGGGGGGCCTAGCTCCTACAATGAGCAGTTCTTC. It codes for CATSDPRTSGGPSSYNEQFF.

The genes are TRBV6-1 and TRBJ2-7, with 8 bases that match TRBD1. The CDR3 spans 18 residues. The V gene end was trimmed by 0 bases and the J gene end by 1 base; junction bases not matched to a gene: 11. From germline, CDR1 is MNHNS and CDR2 SASEGT. The CDR3 spells CASSEALRGTGGSYEQYF. As DNA, the CDR3 is TGTGCCAGCAGTGAAGCGCTTCGTGGGACAGGCGGGTCCTACGAGCAGTACTTC.

V and J are TRBV27 and TRBJ2-2; D perhaps matches TRBD1 (6 bases). The germline gives CDR1 MNHEY, CDR2 SMNVEV (reference sequence). V was pared by 6 bases and J by 4 bases, with 21 bases between. The length of the CDR3 is 17 residues. The CDR3 DNA is TGTGCCAGCAGCTATTATGTGGGACACGGACCCACCGGGGAGCTGTTTTTT. The encoded protein is CASSYYVGHGPTGELFF.

The rearrangement joins TRBV6-6 to TRBJ2-3; 7 positions match TRBD1. V shed 6 bases and J 1 base; nucleotides not matched to a gene: 7. The CDR3 has 15 amino acids. Germline V gives CDR1 MNHNY, CDR2 SVGAGI (reference sequence). CDR3: CASSRRDSRTDTQYF. The CDR3 coding sequence is TGTGCCAGCAGCCGCCGGGACAGCCGCACAGATACGCAGTATTTT.

The V and J genes are TRBV5-4 and TRBJ1-2; a possible D gene is TRBD1 (6 bases). The CDR3 has 16 amino acids. Trimming shortened V by 4 bases and J by 1 base, and 17 bases separated the two germline ends. CDR1 is SGHNT and CDR2 is YYREEE in the germline V gene (reference sequence). DNA for the CDR3: TGTGCCAGCAGCCCCTACAGGGAGCGCTTTAACTATGGCTACACCTTC. Its translation: CASSPYRERFNYGYTF. Drawing the rest from reference TRBV5-4 and TRBJ1-2, the complete variable domain is ETGVTQSPTHLIKTRGQQVTLRCSSQSGHNTVSWYQQALGQGPQFIFQYYREEENGRGNFPPRFSGLQFPNYSSELNVNALELDDSALYLCASSPYRERFNYGYTFGSGTRLTVV.

This clone appeared a single time. The chain has TRBV12-3 or TRBV12-4 and TRBJ2-2, with D unresolved. V was pared by 2 bases and J by 4 bases, with 5 bases between. There are 13 residues in the CDR3. The CDR3 is CASSLYRTGELFF. The DNA for the CDR3 is TGTGCCAGCAGTTTATATCGCACCGGGGAGCTGTTTTTT.

V usage is TRBV7-7 and J usage is TRBJ2-3; no definite D call. From germline, CDR1 is SSHAT and CDR2 FNYEAQ (reference sequence). V was cut by 5 bases and J by 4 bases, with 10 bases left in between. This CDR3 has 13 amino acids. This chain's CDR3 is CASSPASADTQYF. The CDR3 nucleotides read TGTGCCAGCAGCCCCGCGTCGGCAGATACGCAGTATTTT. Full variable domain (rest looked up from reference TRBV7-7 and TRBJ2-3): GAGVSQSPRYKVTKRGQDVTLRCDPISSHATLYWYQQALGQGPEFLTYFNYEAQPDKSGLPSDRFSAERPEGSISTLTIQRTEQRDSAMYRCASSPASADTQYFGPGTRLTVL.

The chain couples TRBV28 to TRBJ1-1, with a weak D call TRBD1 (5 bases). This CDR3 spans 15 amino acids. The germline V gene has CDR1 MDHEN and CDR2 SYDVKM. V shed 2 bases and J shed 5 bases, with 15 bases lying between them. CDR3: CASSLSSTGVTEAFF. CDR3 coding DNA: TGTGCCAGCAGTTTAAGTTCTACGGGGGTGACTGAAGCTTTCTTT.

This CDR3 is CASSLVTSGGAVYEQYF. In DNA, the CDR3 is TGCGCCAGCAGCTTGGTGACTAGCGGGGGGGCGGTCTACGAGCAGTACTTC. The rearrangement links TRBV5-1 to TRBJ2-7; 14 bases are shared with TRBD2. The germline V gene has CDR1 SGHRS and CDR2 YFSETQ. V shed 0 bases and J 3 bases; nucleotides not matched to a gene: 5. CDR3 length: 17 amino acids.

The V and J genes are TRBV5-1 and TRBJ2-1; no clear D gene. CDR3 size: 13 residues. V was trimmed by 0 bases and J by 6 bases, leaving 7 bases between them. Per germline, CDR1 SGHRS and CDR2 YFSETQ. The CDR3 DNA reads TGCGCCAGCAGCTTGGATAGTTTCAATGAGCAGTTCTTC. Its translation is CASSLDSFNEQFF.

This clone was found once. This chain links TRBV7-2 with TRBJ2-1; D may be TRBD1 (5 bases). Trimming cost V 5 bases and J 0 bases, with 8 bases left between them. Germline CDR1 SGHTA, CDR2 FQGNSA. The length of the CDR3 is 14 residues. The CDR3 sequence is CASSGAASYNEQFF. Here the CDR3 DNA reads TGTGCCAGCAGCGGGGCAGCCTCCTACAATGAGCAGTTCTTC.

This clone was found once. The chain carries TRBV2 and TRBJ1-3, with 8 bases that match TRBD1. V shed 7 bases, J shed 3 bases, and the junction held 2 bases outside the gene matches. CDR1 is SNHLY, CDR2 FYNNEI, per germline. The CDR3 has 13 amino acids. This CDR3 reads CASTGQGGNTIYF. CDR3 coding DNA: TGTGCCAGCACCGGACAGGGTGGAAACACCATATATTTT.

The J gene is TRBJ2-5, the V gene TRBV7-9; 8 bases match TRBD1. The V and J ends lost 3 bases and 3 bases, in that order; junction bases with no gene match: 12. This CDR3 region has 17 residues. The germline V gene has CDR1 SEHNR and CDR2 FQNEAQ (reference sequence). CDR3 in DNA: TGTGCCAGCAGCTTCCAGTTCACGCCGGGACAGGAAGAGACCCAGTACTTC. Encoded protein: CASSFQFTPGQEETQYF.

This sequence joins TRBV4-1 and TRBJ2-2; a possible D gene is TRBD2 (6 bases). This CDR3 region has 14 residues. Germline V gene lookup returns CDR1 MGHRA and CDR2 YSYEKL. V dropped 4 bases and J dropped 7 bases, with 13 bases sitting between them. CDR3 coding DNA: TGCGCCAGCAGCCTCCAAGGAGGGATCGGGGAGCTGTTTTTT. Translation: CASSLQGGIGELFF.

In regard to this clone: One end of the junction does not line up with germline, which may come from a read error. This chain uses TRBV11-2 with TRBJ2-3, with no clear D. The CDR3 has 16 residues. Per the germline V gene, CDR1 is SGHAT and CDR2 is FQNNGV. Here the CDR3 DNA reads TGTGCCAGCAGCCTAGAATTACAGCCCAGCACAGATACGCAGTATTTT. Its protein is CASSLELQPSTDTQYF.

The CDR3 loop reads CASRKLENTEAFF. For the CDR3, the DNA is TGCGCCAGCAGGAAGTTAGAGAACACTGAAGCTTTCTTT. This sequence joins TRBV5-1 and TRBJ1-1; D is uncertain. The CDR3 loop spans 13 amino acids. V dropped 5 bases and J dropped 1 base, with 9 bases sitting between them. Germline CDR1 and CDR2: SGHRS and YFSETQ.

The rearrangement uses TRBV7-9 and TRBJ1-2; weak D call: TRBD1 (5 bases). Trimming shortened V by 5 bases and J by 3 bases, and 10 bases separated the two germline ends. This CDR3 is built from 13 residues. Germline CDR1 and CDR2: SEHNR and FQNEAQ (reference sequence). CDR3 protein: CASSPGMYYGYTF. CDR3 in DNA: TGTGCCAGCAGCCCAGGGATGTACTATGGCTACACCTTC.

This rearrangement joins TRBV6-5 to TRBJ1-1; D is unclear. The V gene's germline CDR1 is MNHEY and CDR2 SVGAGI. The CDR3 loop spans 11 amino acids. CDR3 amino acids: CATNYDTEAFF. As DNA, the CDR3 is TGTGCTACTAATTATGACACTGAAGCTTTCTTT.

This clone showed up just once. This chain connects TRBV5-4 to TRBJ2-7; D is possibly TRBD1 (5 bases). Germline V lookup: CDR1 SGHNT, CDR2 YYREEE (reference sequence). Trimming pared 3 bases from V and 1 base from J, leaving 11 bases between. This CDR3 region has 14 residues. The CDR3 sequence is CASSSRPGSYEQYF. As DNA, the CDR3 is TGTGCCAGCAGCTCCCGTCCAGGGTCCTACGAGCAGTACTTC.

In DNA, the CDR3 is TGTGCCAGCAGTATGACAGCTTATTCCACCAGCACAGATACGCAGTATTTT. Translating gives CASSMTAYSTSTDTQYF. This sequence joins TRBV2 and TRBJ2-3; possible D gene TRBD1, 5 bases. V was shortened by 5 bases and J by 0 bases, with 18 bases between the two germline ends. Germline V gene lookup returns CDR1 SNHLY and CDR2 FYNNEI. The CDR3 covers 17 residues.

The chain combines TRBV6-4 with TRBJ2-3; a possible D gene is TRBD1 (5 bases). CDR3 size: 13 residues. Trimming shortened V by 5 bases and J by 10 bases, and 16 bases separated the two germline ends. Germline assignment: CDR1 MRHNA and CDR2 SNTAGT. CDR3: CASSSDSTRAQYF. In nucleotides, the CDR3 is TGTGCCAGCAGTTCCGACTCCACCAGGGCGCAGTATTTT.

The chain links TRBV27 to TRBJ1-2; D may be TRBD1 (5 bases). CDR3 length: 16 amino acids. V lost 5 bases and J 2 bases, leaving 18 bases between the germline ends. CDR1 and CDR2 (germline): MNHEY, SMNVEV (reference sequence). This CDR3 is CASSPYRQIDNYGYTF. CDR3 nucleotides: TGTGCCAGCAGTCCTTACCGACAGATTGACAACTATGGCTACACCTTC.

The gene calls are TRBV5-6 and TRBJ1-1; D remains unclear. The ends were cut back, 1 base at V and 3 bases at J, with 4 bases in the middle. The CDR3 length is 12 residues. Per the germline V gene, CDR1 is SGHDT and CDR2 is YYEEEE. The DNA of the CDR3 is TGTGCCAGCAGCTTGACGGACACTGAAGCTTTCTTT. Translated, it gives CASSLTDTEAFF.

This clone came up once. V and J are TRBV3-1 (or the pseudogene TRBV3-2) and TRBJ1-6; 7 bases fit TRBD1. Looked up from germline, CDR1 is LGHDT and CDR2 is YNNKEL (reference sequence). CDR3 length: 16 amino acids. V gave up 2 bases and J gave up 8 bases; unmatched junction bases: 9. The CDR3 loop reads CASSQRPGQLDSPLHF. DNA of the CDR3: TGTGCCAGCAGCCAACGTCCGGGACAGTTAGATTCACCCCTCCACTTT.

The chain links TRBV5-6 to TRBJ2-7, with 9 bases fitting TRBD1. After removal of 2 bases from V and 5 bases from J, the junction contained 11 bases not matched to a gene. Germline assignment: CDR1 SGHDT and CDR2 YYEEEE. The CDR3 totals 16 residues. CDR3 coding DNA: TGTGCCAGCAGCTTAAGGACAGGGGCTATTATCGACGAGCAGTACTTC. Translation: CASSLRTGAIIDEQYF.